Following are 21 T cell receptor beta chains from one sample sequenced in a study of OX40 agonist ivuxolimab in advanced cancers. Measured with immunoSEQ multiplex PCR; TCRdb has only the in-frame clones, and not every one. This table has about 100,000 clones, about nine tenths appearing once. The sample consisted of CD4+ or CD8+ T cells sorted from blood, taken in a trial of the OX40 agonist ivuxolimab. The receptors stem from an adult with an advanced solid tumor such as melanoma, head and neck, liver or kidney cancer.

The chain joins TRBV11-2 to TRBJ2-7; maybe TRBD1 (5 bases). V shed 2 bases and J shed 2 bases, with 10 bases lying between them. The germline V gene has CDR1 SGHAT and CDR2 FQNNGV. The CDR3 consists of 14 residues. The CDR3 DNA is TGTGCCAGCAGCTTAACCCAGGGAACCTACGAGCAGTACTTC. It specifies CASSLTQGTYEQYF.

The rearrangement joins TRBV18 to TRBJ1-1; D is uncertain. V lost 2 bases to trimming and J lost 0 bases, with 7 bases between them. Germline values: CDR1 KGHSH, CDR2 LQKENI. The CDR3 consists of 14 residues. The CDR3 is CASSPEGLNTEAFF. In DNA, the CDR3 is TGTGCCAGCTCACCAGAAGGACTGAACACTGAAGCTTTCTTT.

The chain carries TRBV28 and TRBJ2-5, with TRBD1 identical over 8 bases. CDR1 and CDR2 (germline): MDHEN, SYDVKM. The CDR3 runs to 15 residues. V was clipped by 3 bases and J by 3 bases; unmatched bases: 6. CDR3 sequence reads: CASSFVPGGKETQYF. The CDR3 DNA reads TGTGCCAGCAGTTTTGTCCCAGGGGGCAAAGAGACCCAGTACTTC.

The chain recombines TRBV7-8 with TRBJ2-7; D is perhaps TRBD2 (6 bases). From germline, CDR1 is SGHVS and CDR2 FQNEAQ. Trimming removed 1 base at V and 13 bases at J, with 17 bases between. This CDR3 has 13 amino acids. This CDR3 reads CASSLGRSGGIYF. In nucleotides, the CDR3 is TGTGCCAGCAGCTTAGGGCGCTCTGGGGGGATATACTTC.

This chain uses TRBV19 with TRBJ2-3; TRBD2 agrees at 7 bases. The trim removed 6 bases at V and 0 bases at J, leaving 3 bases unmatched. The CDR3 totals 14 residues. Germline V lookup: CDR1 LNHDA, CDR2 SQIVND (reference sequence). CDR3 loop: CASSLAESTDTQYF. In DNA, the CDR3 is TGTGCCAGTAGCCTAGCGGAGAGCACAGATACGCAGTATTTT.

The V call is TRBV19, the J call TRBJ2-3; D might be TRBD1 (5 bases). Germline-derived CDR1 and CDR2 are LNHDA and SQIVND (reference sequence). The CDR3 consists of 16 residues. The V end was cut by 4 bases, the J end by 2 bases, with 16 bases between. The CDR3 coding sequence is TGTGCCAGTAGTAAGGGGTTCGGTAGGAACACAGATACGCAGTATTTT. Protein product: CASSKGFGRNTDTQYF.

The gene calls are TRBV5-1 and TRBJ2-3; D is ambiguous. This CDR3 is built from 11 residues. Trimming shortened V by 2 bases and J by 5 bases, and 3 bases separated the two germline ends. CDR1 SGHRS and CDR2 YFSETQ come from the germline V gene. The DNA of the CDR3 is TGCGCCAGCAGCTTTAAAGATACGCAGTATTTT. It codes for CASSFKDTQYF.

This clone was detected once. CDR3 protein: CSARNRGPAFF. In DNA, the CDR3 is TGCAGTGCTAGAAACAGGGGGCCAGCTTTCTTT. The genes are TRBV20-1 and TRBJ1-1, with 9 bases matching TRBD1. Germline-derived CDR1 and CDR2 are DFQATT and SNEGSKA (reference sequence). This CDR3 contains 11 residues. Germline trimming cut 2 bases from V and 10 bases from J; bases unmatched to any gene: 2.

This clone was seen at least ten times. The chain couples TRBV4-2 to TRBJ1-1; 12 bases match TRBD1. CDR3 length: 15 amino acids. Germline loops: CDR1 LGHNA, CDR2 YNFKEQ. V gave up 3 bases and J gave up 8 bases; unmatched junction bases: 7. CDR3 nucleotides: TGTGCCAGCAGCCAGAGGACCGGGACAGGGGGCGAAGCTTTCTTT. The encoded protein is CASSQRTGTGGEAFF.

The V call is TRBV29-1, the J call TRBJ2-7, with 7 bases that match TRBD1. V lost 4 bases to trimming and J lost 7 bases; unmatched junction nucleotides: 10. The germline CDR1 and CDR2 sequences are SQVTM and ANQGSEA. The CDR3 runs 13 residues. The CDR3 region is CSVGPQGSREQYF. CDR3 bases: TGCAGCGTTGGTCCACAGGGGTCGAGGGAGCAGTACTTC.

The chain uses TRBV18 and TRBJ2-7, with 11 bases lining up with TRBD2. The CDR3 has 16 residues. Germline lookup yields CDR1 KGHSH and CDR2 LQKENI. Losses at the gene ends were 2 bases for V and 7 bases for J; bases not matched to a gene: 10. CDR3 DNA: TGTGCCAGCTCACCAACAGAACTAGCGGGAGCAGGAGAGCAGTACTTC. Its translation: CASSPTELAGAGEQYF.

The V and J genes are TRBV6-6 and TRBJ2-7; D remains unclear. V lost 7 bases to trimming and J lost 0 bases, with 10 bases between them. The CDR3 length is 13 residues. CDR1 is MNHNY and CDR2 is SVGAGI in the germline V gene (reference sequence). The CDR3, as DNA: TGTGCCAGCACCCCAATGAGCTCCTACGAGCAGTACTTC. It codes for CASTPMSSYEQYF.

This clone was detected once. J is TRBJ2-3 and V is TRBV5-6; 8 bases map to TRBD2. This CDR3 is 14 amino acids long. After removal of 4 bases from V and 5 bases from J, the junction contained 6 bases not matched to a gene. The V gene's germline CDR1 is SGHDT and CDR2 YYEEEE. In DNA form, the CDR3 reads TGTGCCAGCAGCCACGGGAGGGCCAAAGATACGCAGTATTTT. The encoded protein is CASSHGRAKDTQYF.

This chain connects TRBV7-9 to TRBJ2-1; D unresolved. Trimming took off 1 base at V and 7 bases at J, with 5 bases between the two ends. Germline assignment: CDR1 SEHNR and CDR2 FQNEAQ (reference sequence). This CDR3 has 12 amino acids. As DNA, the CDR3 is TGTGCCAGCAGCTTAGTGGGGAATGAGCAGTTCTTC. Protein: CASSLVGNEQFF. The full variable domain, in which reference TRBV7-9 and TRBJ2-1 provide the parts outside the CDR3, is DTGVSQNPRHKITKRGQNVTFRCDPISEHNRLYWYRQTLGQGPEFLTYFQNEAQLEKSRLLSDRFSAERPKGSFSTLEIQRTEQGDSAMYLCASSLVGNEQFFGPGTRLTVL.

V gene TRBV4-2 combines with J gene TRBJ2-7; D uncertain. The CDR3 extends over 18 amino acids. Germline V gives CDR1 LGHNA, CDR2 YNFKEQ. Trimming took 0 bases from V and 2 from J, leaving 20 bases between them. CDR3 protein: CASSQDPPLSRRPYEQYF. CDR3 sequence (DNA): TGTGCCAGCAGCCAAGATCCCCCCCTTTCGAGAAGACCCTACGAGCAGTACTTC.

The gene calls are TRBV11-2 and TRBJ1-3, with 10 nucleotides matching TRBD1. The CDR3 is made up of 15 amino acids. CDR1 is SGHAT and CDR2 is FQNNGV in the germline V gene. The V segment lost 6 bases and the J segment 4 bases; nucleotides outside the gene matches: 6. DNA of the CDR3: TGTGCCAGCAGGACAGGGGGCGGTCTAGGAAACACCATATATTTT. It is translated as CASRTGGGLGNTIYF.

The genes are TRBV19 and TRBJ1-5; D call uncertain. Germline V CDR1 and CDR2: LNHDA, SQIVND (reference sequence). V was cut by 4 bases and J by 5 bases, with 15 bases left in between. The CDR3 is 15 residues long. This CDR3 is CASSRTGAPDQPQHF. The CDR3 DNA reads as TGTGCCAGTAGTAGAACCGGAGCACCCGATCAGCCCCAGCATTTT. The full variable domain, completed using reference TRBV19 and TRBJ1-5, is DGGITQSPKYLFRKEGQNVTLSCEQNLNHDAMYWYRQDPGQGLRLIYYSQIVNDFQKGDIAEGYSVSREKKESFPLTVTSAQKNPTAFYLCASSRTGAPDQPQHFGDGTRLSIL.

The rearrangement joins TRBV7-9 to TRBJ2-1, with no clear D. Trimming cost V 1 base and J 10 bases, with 11 bases left between them. Germline V gene lookup returns CDR1 SEHNR and CDR2 FQNEAQ (reference sequence). The CDR3 is 13 amino acids. In DNA, the CDR3 is TGTGCCAGCAGCTTAGGCGGAATCCGGGAGCAGTTCTTC. It is translated as CASSLGGIREQFF.

CDR3 loop: CSGALMNTEAFF. The CDR3 nucleotides read TGCAGCGGCGCCCTTATGAACACTGAAGCTTTCTTT. This chain links TRBV29-1 with TRBJ1-1; D call uncertain. Trimming shortened V by 7 bases and J by 0 bases, and 9 bases separated the two germline ends. In germline, CDR1 is SQVTM, CDR2 ANQGSEA. This CDR3 has 12 amino acids.

V and J are TRBV28 and TRBJ1-2, with D perhaps TRBD1 (6 bases). Looked up from germline, CDR1 is MDHEN and CDR2 is SYDVKM. The ends were cut back, 8 bases at V and 8 bases at J, with 18 bases in the middle. The CDR3 is 13 amino acids. The CDR3 sequence: CASGVTGPRGYTF. In nucleotides, the CDR3 is TGTGCCAGCGGCGTGACAGGCCCTCGGGGCTACACCTTC.

V and J are TRBV28 and TRBJ2-6, with D tentatively TRBD1 (6 bases). CDR3 length: 16 amino acids. Germline V CDR1 and CDR2: MDHEN, SYDVKM. V was trimmed by 5 bases and J by 3 bases, leaving 14 bases between them. DNA for the CDR3: TGTGCCAGCAGTCCTGCACAGGGCGGTGGGGCCAACGTCCTGACTTTC. It is translated as CASSPAQGGGANVLTF.